The 10 T cell receptor beta chains below were found in one sample sequenced in a study of cytomegalovirus exposure and HLA in healthy donors. Vbeta (60) and Jbeta (13) primers were used in the PCR. Sequencing was performed with immunoSEQ multiplex PCR; in TCRdb, only in-frame clones are kept and a portion is missing. This table holds approximately 140,000 clones, 70% to 80% found once. Sequencing was carried out using PBMCs. The receptors stem from a woman aged 45 to 65 in good health and CMV-seronegative.

This clone is a singleton in its sample. This chain links TRBV27 with TRBJ2-7, with D uncertain. The CDR3 is 9 amino acids. Per the germline V gene, CDR1 is MNHEY and CDR2 is SMNVEV (reference sequence). The V end lost 7 bases, the J end lost 6 bases, and 4 bases lay between the germline ends. CDR3 sequence: CASICEQYF. The CDR3 DNA follows: TGTGCCAGCATCTGCGAGCAGTACTTC.

The V gene is TRBV4-2, the J gene TRBJ1-1; 8 bases are a match to TRBD1. With 2 bases clipped from V and 3 bases from J, the junction kept 11 bases outside the gene matches. From germline, CDR1 is LGHNA and CDR2 YNFKEQ. The length of the CDR3 is 17 residues. CDR3 protein: CASSQLWDRRGHTEAFF. The CDR3 coding sequence is TGTGCCAGCAGCCAACTATGGGACAGGAGAGGACACACTGAAGCTTTCTTT.

This chain connects TRBV5-4 to TRBJ1-6; D not resolved. Germline-derived CDR1 and CDR2 are SGHNT and YYREEE (reference sequence). The CDR3 is made up of 16 amino acids. Trimming stripped 0 bases from V and 0 bases from J, with 7 bases between. CDR3 DNA: TGTGCCAGCAGCTTGGGATTGAGCTCCTATAATTCACCCCTCCACTTT. Amino acid sequence: CASSLGLSSYNSPLHF.

Points on this clone: The junction departs from germline at one end; a sequencing error may be responsible. The same CDR3 arises from other DNA sequences in this sample as well. This sequence joins TRBV13 and TRBJ2-7; D is unresolved. The CDR3 loop spans 11 amino acids. Germline-derived CDR1 and CDR2 are PRHDT and FYEKMQ (reference sequence). The CDR3 sequence is CASSATYEQYF. The CDR3 bases are TGCGCCAGCAGCGCTACTTACGAGCAGTACTTC.

The chain employs TRBV15 and TRBJ1-2; D gene unclear. Germline V gene sequence: CDR1 LNHNV, CDR2 YYDKDF (reference sequence). The CDR3 length is 14 residues. The V gene lost 8 bases and the J gene lost 0 bases, with 13 bases spanning the gap. CDR3 DNA: TGTGCCACCTCGCCGGCACTAACTAACTATGGCTACACCTTC. Its protein is CATSPALTNYGYTF.

The chain uses TRBV6-1 and TRBJ2-5; 7 bases match TRBD2. CDR1 and CDR2 from the germline V gene are MNHNS and SASEGT. The length of the CDR3 is 13 residues. V was clipped by 5 bases and J by 5 bases; unmatched bases: 5. CDR3 DNA: TGTGCCAGCAGTTATAGCGGGCGGGAGACCCAGTACTTC. Its translation: CASSYSGRETQYF.

The chain combines TRBV9 with TRBJ2-3; the D is unclear. Germline CDR1 and CDR2: SGDLS and YYNGEE. This CDR3 is 13 amino acids long. Trimming left V 0 bases short and J 2 bases short, with 4 bases between. In nucleotides, the CDR3 is TGTGCCAGCAGCGTAGGACTCACAGATACGCAGTATTTT. As protein: CASSVGLTDTQYF.

This rearrangement joins TRBV19 to TRBJ1-2, with D perhaps matching TRBD1 (6 bases). CDR1 and CDR2 from the germline V gene are LNHDA and SQIVND (reference sequence). V was pared by 0 bases and J by 3 bases, with 17 bases between. The CDR3 runs 17 residues. CDR3 coding DNA: TGTGCCAGTAGTATAGAGGGGGAGACAGGCAACTACTATGGCTACACCTTC. Amino acid sequence: CASSIEGETGNYYGYTF.

To note about this clone: Other DNA variants within this sample encode the same CDR3. V gene TRBV28 combines with J gene TRBJ1-2, with 9 bases aligning to TRBD1. The junction had 3 bases not matched to a gene; V was cut back by 5 bases and J by 2 bases. Germline V gene data show CDR1 as MDHEN and CDR2 as SYDVKM. This CDR3 has 14 residues. The chain's CDR3 is CASSLGQGNYGYTF. The CDR3 DNA reads TGTGCCAGCAGTCTTGGACAGGGGAACTATGGCTACACCTTC.

V usage is TRBV18 and J usage is TRBJ1-2, with 8 bases fitting TRBD1. With 5 bases clipped from V and 4 bases from J, the junction kept 15 bases outside the gene matches. This CDR3 has 17 residues. The germline V gene has CDR1 KGHSH and CDR2 LQKENI. CDR3 residues: CASSFRAQGAFVYGYTF. The CDR3 coding sequence is TGTGCCAGCTCATTTAGAGCGCAGGGGGCCTTTGTCTATGGCTACACCTTC.